Following are 26 T cell receptor beta chains from one sample sequenced in a study of shared clonotypes between healthy human individuals. Clones were sequenced by immunoSEQ multiplex PCR, and TCRdb holds only the in-frame ones, with some missing. The table shows around 2.5 million clones, with 90% to 95% occurring only once. The sample taken for sequencing was naive CD4+ T cells from PBMCs. The subset here: CD45RA+ positively selected. Every receptor here comes from a man between 18 and 35 years old in good health. Some clones in this sample may be carry-over from other donors' samples.

This chain joins TRBV5-1 and TRBJ2-7; D might be TRBD2 (6 bases). The germline V and J ends were trimmed by 5 bases and 3 bases, with 12 bases remaining between them. The CDR3 contains 13 residues. Germline loops: CDR1 SGHRS, CDR2 YFSETQ. The CDR3 here is CASRGGTHYEQYF. CDR3 DNA: TGCGCCAGCAGGGGAGGAACCCACTACGAGCAGTACTTC.

This chain joins TRBV2 and TRBJ2-7; TRBD2 matches at 11 bases. Germline assignment: CDR1 SNHLY and CDR2 FYNNEI. After removal of 7 bases from V and 1 base from J, the junction contained 6 bases not matched to a gene. This CDR3 comprises 15 residues. DNA for the CDR3: TGTGCCAGCAACAAACTAGCGGGAGTATCCTACGAGCAGTACTTC. Its translation: CASNKLAGVSYEQYF.

This clone showed up just once. Additional DNA sequences in this sample encode the identical CDR3. The chain combines TRBV28 with TRBJ1-4; perhaps TRBD1 as D (5 bases). Trimming left V 1 base short and J 3 bases short, with 6 bases between. The CDR3 runs to 14 residues. Looked up from germline, CDR1 is MDHEN and CDR2 is SYDVKM. The CDR3 reads CASSLSGSNEKLFF. In DNA, the CDR3 is TGTGCCAGCAGTTTATCAGGGTCTAATGAAAAACTGTTTTTT.

This chain's CDR3 is CASSQVQGGEQFF. The CDR3, as DNA: TGCGCCAGCAGCCAAGTACAGGGAGGTGAGCAGTTCTTC. This chain joins TRBV4-3 and TRBJ2-1; D might be TRBD1 or TRBD2, each matching 6 bases. The CDR3 length is 13 residues. The ends were cut back, 1 base at V and 9 bases at J, with 10 bases in the middle. Germline values: CDR1 LGHNA, CDR2 YSLEER.

CDR3 residues: CASSLEGKHNSPLHF. Written as DNA, the CDR3 is TGCGCCAGCAGCTTGGAGGGGAAACATAATTCACCCCTCCACTTT. The genes are TRBV5-1 and TRBJ1-6, with D possibly matching TRBD1 (5 bases). Germline V gene lookup returns CDR1 SGHRS and CDR2 YFSETQ. The CDR3 is 15 amino acids. With 0 bases removed from V and 5 bases from J, the gap between germline ends came to 9 bases.

In DNA, the CDR3 is TGTGCCAGTAGTCCCCGGACAGCCACAAACTTCCTAGCCAAAAACATTCAGTACTTC. Translated, it gives CASSPRTATNFLAKNIQYF. This rearrangement joins TRBV19 to TRBJ2-4; possible D gene TRBD1, 6 bases. The CDR3 covers 19 residues. Germline CDR1 is LNHDA and CDR2 is SQIVND (reference sequence). With 5 bases removed from V and 0 bases from J, the gap between germline ends came to 23 bases.

The chain recombines TRBV7-9 with TRBJ2-1, with D perhaps given as TRBD1 or TRBD2 (5 bases each). Germline CDR1 and CDR2: SEHNR and FQNEAQ (reference sequence). Trimming shortened V by 3 bases and J by 8 bases, and 23 bases separated the two germline ends. The CDR3 sequence is 17 residues long. CDR3 sequence reads: CASSFPRMGPRDDEQFF. CDR3 coding DNA: TGTGCCAGCAGCTTCCCCCGCATGGGGCCAAGGGACGATGAGCAGTTCTTC.

The rearrangement joins TRBV28 to TRBJ2-3; a weak D match, TRBD2 (6 bases). The germline V gene encodes CDR1 MDHEN and CDR2 SYDVKM. The CDR3 has 15 residues. Trimming cost V 6 bases and J 4 bases, with 17 bases left between them. The CDR3 DNA follows: TGTGCCAGCAGCCCTACCGGGACTCCGCCAGATACGCAGTATTTT. Translating it yields CASSPTGTPPDTQYF.

Only one count was recorded for this clone. Other nucleotide sequences from this sample produce the same CDR3. V usage is TRBV25-1 and J usage is TRBJ1-2, with no clear D. This CDR3 spans 12 amino acids. Germline V gives CDR1 MGHDK, CDR2 SYGVNS. V dropped 4 bases and J dropped 5 bases, with 8 bases sitting between them. The CDR3 loop reads CASSAGLYGYTF. As DNA, the CDR3 is TGTGCCAGCAGTGCAGGACTATATGGCTACACCTTC.

The chain recombines TRBV19 with TRBJ2-7; tentative D call: TRBD1 (8 bases). The V gene's germline CDR1 is LNHDA and CDR2 SQIVND (reference sequence). There are 15 residues in the CDR3. V gave up 3 bases and J gave up 6 bases, with 18 bases separating them. The CDR3 protein is CASSIGGSTGGEQYF. CDR3 sequence (DNA): TGTGCCAGTAGTATTGGCGGGAGCACAGGGGGCGAGCAGTACTTC. Full variable domain (outside the CDR3, taken from reference TRBV19 and TRBJ2-7): DGGITQSPKYLFRKEGQNVTLSCEQNLNHDAMYWYRQDPGQGLRLIYYSQIVNDFQKGDIAEGYSVSREKKESFPLTVTSAQKNPTAFYLCASSIGGSTGGEQYFGPGTRLTVT.

The CDR3 protein is CATSRGAGGTEAFF. DNA for the CDR3: TGTGCCACCAGCAGAGGCGCAGGGGGGACTGAAGCTTTCTTT. The chain carries TRBV15 and TRBJ1-1; 7 positions agree with TRBD1. With 1 base clipped from V and 5 bases from J, the junction kept 4 bases outside the gene matches. Germline CDR1 is LNHNV and CDR2 is YYDKDF (reference sequence). The CDR3 totals 14 residues.

This clone has just one count. The identical CDR3 is also encoded by other nucleotide sequences in the sample. This sequence joins TRBV5-1 and TRBJ2-7; 11 bases fit TRBD2. The junction had 4 bases not matched to a gene; V was cut back by 7 bases and J by 1 base. Germline V gives CDR1 SGHRS, CDR2 YFSETQ. CDR3 size: 14 residues. The DNA for the CDR3 is TGCGCCAGCGGGGGGACTAGCGGATCCTACGAGCAGTACTTC. This gives the protein CASGGTSGSYEQYF.

V and J are TRBV18 and TRBJ2-5; D is undetermined. The CDR3 consists of 13 residues. V lost 4 bases and J lost 1, with 7 bases in between. CDR1 and CDR2 from the germline V gene are KGHSH and LQKENI. CDR3 nucleotide sequence: TGTGCCAGCTCACTCGAACCCCAAGAGACCCAGTACTTC. This sequence encodes CASSLEPQETQYF.

The chain employs TRBV11-2 and TRBJ2-1; TRBD2 aligns across 13 bases. This CDR3 has 16 amino acids. The junction had 8 bases not matched to a gene; V was cut back by 5 bases and J by 7 bases. The germline CDR1 and CDR2 sequences are SGHAT and FQNNGV. The CDR3 nucleotides are TGTGCCAGCAGCCGAGGGGGACTAGCGGGACAGAATGAGCAGTTCTTC. Encoded protein: CASSRGGLAGQNEQFF. Using reference TRBV11-2 and TRBJ2-1 for the parts outside the CDR3, the full variable domain is EAGVAQSPRYKIIEKRQSVAFWCNPISGHATLYWYQQILGQGPKLLIQFQNNGVVDDSQLPKDRFSAERLKGVDSTLKIQPAKLEDSAVYLCASSRGGLAGQNEQFFGPGTRLTVL.

The rearrangement joins TRBV15 to TRBJ2-7; TRBD1 matches at 7 bases. The V segment lost 5 bases and the J segment 3 bases; nucleotides outside the gene matches: 16. The germline V gene has CDR1 LNHNV and CDR2 YYDKDF (reference sequence). The CDR3 loop spans 17 amino acids. The CDR3 spells CATSRTRNRDSNYEQYF. The CDR3 nucleotides read TGTGCCACCAGCCGAACCCGAAACCGGGACAGTAACTACGAGCAGTACTTC.

The chain couples TRBV30 to TRBJ1-3; D gene uncertain. Trimming shortened V by 2 bases and J by 4 bases, and 12 bases separated the two germline ends. Germline V gene lookup returns CDR1 GTSNPN and CDR2 SVGIG (reference sequence). This CDR3 has 14 residues. The CDR3 region has the DNA TGTGCCTGGAGTCGGTCAGATCTCGGAAACACCATATATTTT. The encoded protein is CAWSRSDLGNTIYF. Filled out from reference TRBV30 and TRBJ1-3, the complete variable domain reads SQTIHQWPATLVQPVGSPLSLECTVEGTSNPNLYWYRQAAGRGLQLLFYSVGIGQISSEVPQNLSASRPQDRQFILSSKKLLLSDSGFYLCAWSRSDLGNTIYFGEGSWLTVV.

In its sample, this clone was seen a few times. This chain connects TRBV28 to TRBJ1-1; D unresolved. Trimming pared 5 bases from V and 7 bases from J, leaving 11 bases between. Germline-derived CDR1 and CDR2 are MDHEN and SYDVKM. This CDR3 is 12 amino acids long. CDR3 in amino acids: CASSPERYEAFF. In DNA form, the CDR3 reads TGTGCCAGCAGTCCCGAACGGTATGAAGCTTTCTTT.

This chain joins TRBV21-1 and TRBJ1-1. TRBV21-1 is a recognized pseudogene. The CDR3 is made up of 17 amino acids. The CDR3 DNA follows: TGTGCCAGCACCGAATCGGGGGGGGCCGTGCATAGTACTGAAGCTTTCTTT. Its translation is CASTESGGAVHSTEAFF.

This sequence joins TRBV7-2 and TRBJ1-3, with 7 nucleotides matching TRBD1. Germline V gene sequence: CDR1 SGHTA, CDR2 FQGNSA. V dropped 2 bases and J dropped 2; count of bases not matched to a gene: 6. The CDR3 totals 16 residues. In DNA, the CDR3 is TGTGCCAGCAGCTTAAAGTCGGGGACAGCTGGAAACACCATATATTTT. This gives the protein CASSLKSGTAGNTIYF.

This clone was observed once. J is TRBJ1-5 and V is TRBV18, with D hard to call. Germline CDR1 KGHSH, CDR2 LQKENI. The V and J ends lost 3 bases and 0 bases respectively, with 9 bases between them. CDR3 length: 15 residues. The CDR3 sequence: CASSPSSYSNQPQHF. For the CDR3, the DNA is TGTGCCAGCTCACCGTCCAGTTATAGCAATCAGCCCCAGCATTTT.

This chain uses TRBV5-1 with TRBJ2-7; 9 bases are shared with TRBD1. From germline, CDR1 is SGHRS and CDR2 YFSETQ. CDR3 length equals 15 residues. Losses at the gene ends were 7 bases for V and 4 bases for J; bases not matched to a gene: 12. The CDR3 sequence: CASGIPGQGRYEQYF. The CDR3 nucleotides are TGCGCCAGCGGGATCCCGGGACAGGGTCGGTACGAGCAGTACTTC. Variable domain in full (rest from reference TRBV5-1 and TRBJ2-7): KAGVTQTPRYLIKTRGQQVTLSCSPISGHRSVSWYQQTPGQGLQFLFEYFSETQRNKGNFPGRFSGRQFSNSRSEMNVSTLELGDSALYLCASGIPGQGRYEQYFGPGTRLTVT.

V usage is TRBV6-6 and J usage is TRBJ2-2, with TRBD1 matching over 8 bases. The germline V gene has CDR1 MNHNY and CDR2 SVGAGI (reference sequence). There are 15 residues in the CDR3. The J segment lost 5 bases and the V segment lost 4 bases, leaving 6 bases of the junction unmatched. The CDR3 nucleotides read TGTGCCAGCAGTTCCCCCAGGGGGCTGACCGGGGAGCTGTTTTTT. Translation: CASSSPRGLTGELFF.

This clone was counted a single time. This chain connects TRBV19 to TRBJ1-1; a possible D gene is TRBD1 (5 bases). V was shortened by 3 bases and J by 1 base, with 12 bases between the two germline ends. The CDR3 extends over 15 amino acids. In germline, CDR1 is LNHDA, CDR2 SQIVND (reference sequence). CDR3 nucleotide sequence: TGTGCCAGTAGTATGTTGGGGGGGACGAACACTGAAGCTTTCTTT. Its protein product is CASSMLGGTNTEAFF. Using reference TRBV19 and TRBJ1-1 for the parts outside the CDR3, the full variable domain is DGGITQSPKYLFRKEGQNVTLSCEQNLNHDAMYWYRQDPGQGLRLIYYSQIVNDFQKGDIAEGYSVSREKKESFPLTVTSAQKNPTAFYLCASSMLGGTNTEAFFGQGTRLTVV.

This chain joins TRBV28 and TRBJ1-1; 12 bases line up with TRBD1. Germline trimming cut 5 bases from V and 10 bases from J; bases unmatched to any gene: 17. The CDR3 covers 17 residues. CDR1 and CDR2 from the germline V gene are MDHEN and SYDVKM. In DNA, the CDR3 is TGTGCCAGCAGTGGGGCGGGGACAGGGGGCCAATGGAATGGAGCTTTCTTT. Its protein is CASSGAGTGGQWNGAFF.

Comments on this clone: Different DNA sequences within this sample yield the same CDR3. The CDR3 here is CASSPGRLPYEQYF. CDR3 DNA sequence: TGTGCCAGCTCACCAGGAAGACTACCCTACGAGCAGTACTTC. The chain links TRBV18 to TRBJ2-7; perhaps TRBD2 as D (5 bases). Germline assignment: CDR1 KGHSH and CDR2 LQKENI. There are 14 residues in the CDR3. V was clipped by 2 bases and J by 2 bases, with 10 bases between them.

The chain combines TRBV4-1 with TRBJ1-5; the D gene is possibly TRBD1 (6 bases). The germline gives CDR1 MGHRA, CDR2 YSYEKL. This CDR3 is built from 15 residues. The V end lost 1 base, the J end lost 7 bases, and 14 bases lay between the germline ends. DNA for the CDR3: TGCGCCAGCAGCCAAGGAGCAGGGGTTGGGCAGCCCCAGCATTTT. Translating it yields CASSQGAGVGQPQHF.